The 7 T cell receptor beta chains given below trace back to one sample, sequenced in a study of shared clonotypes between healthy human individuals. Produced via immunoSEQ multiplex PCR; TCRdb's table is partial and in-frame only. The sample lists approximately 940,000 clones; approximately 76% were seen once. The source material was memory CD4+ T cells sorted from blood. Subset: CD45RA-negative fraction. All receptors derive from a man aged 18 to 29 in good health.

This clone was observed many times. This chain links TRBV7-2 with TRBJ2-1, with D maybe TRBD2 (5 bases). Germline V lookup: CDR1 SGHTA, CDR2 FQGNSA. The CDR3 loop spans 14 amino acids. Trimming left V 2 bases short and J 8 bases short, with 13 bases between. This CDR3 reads CASSLLMAGDEQFF. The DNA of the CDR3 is TGTGCCAGCAGCTTACTGATGGCGGGCGATGAGCAGTTCTTC.

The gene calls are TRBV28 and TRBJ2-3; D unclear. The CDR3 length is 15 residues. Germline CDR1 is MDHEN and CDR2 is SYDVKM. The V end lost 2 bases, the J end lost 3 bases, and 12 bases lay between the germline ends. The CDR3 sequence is CASSLEQRMTDTQYF. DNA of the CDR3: TGTGCCAGCAGTTTAGAACAAAGAATGACAGATACGCAGTATTTT.

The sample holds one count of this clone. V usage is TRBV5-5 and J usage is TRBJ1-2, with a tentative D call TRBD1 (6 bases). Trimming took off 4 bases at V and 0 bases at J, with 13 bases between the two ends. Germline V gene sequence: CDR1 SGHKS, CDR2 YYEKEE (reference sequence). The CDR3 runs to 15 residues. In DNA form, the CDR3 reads TGTGCCAGCAGCGGCGGACAGACCTCTAACTATGGCTACACCTTC. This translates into CASSGGQTSNYGYTF.

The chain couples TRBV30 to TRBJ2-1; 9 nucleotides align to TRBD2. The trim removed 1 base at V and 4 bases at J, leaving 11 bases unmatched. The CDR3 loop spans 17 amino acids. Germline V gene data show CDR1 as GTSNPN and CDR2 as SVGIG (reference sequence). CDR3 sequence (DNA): TGTGCCTGGAGTGGTTTGGGAACTAGCGGGCTTTACAATGAGCAGTTCTTC. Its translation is CAWSGLGTSGLYNEQFF.

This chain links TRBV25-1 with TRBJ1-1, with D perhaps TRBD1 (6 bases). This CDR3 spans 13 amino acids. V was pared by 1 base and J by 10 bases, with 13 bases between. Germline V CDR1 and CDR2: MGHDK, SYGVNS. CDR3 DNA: TGTGCCAGCAGTGAATGGGGGCGGCAGGGAGCTTTCTTT. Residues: CASSEWGRQGAFF.

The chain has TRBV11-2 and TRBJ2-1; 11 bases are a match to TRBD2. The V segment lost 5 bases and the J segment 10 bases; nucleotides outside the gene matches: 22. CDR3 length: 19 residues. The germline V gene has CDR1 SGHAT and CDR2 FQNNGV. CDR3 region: CASSPQFSRMGLAVSEQFF. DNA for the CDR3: TGTGCCAGCAGCCCCCAGTTTAGCCGGATGGGACTAGCGGTTTCGGAGCAGTTCTTC.

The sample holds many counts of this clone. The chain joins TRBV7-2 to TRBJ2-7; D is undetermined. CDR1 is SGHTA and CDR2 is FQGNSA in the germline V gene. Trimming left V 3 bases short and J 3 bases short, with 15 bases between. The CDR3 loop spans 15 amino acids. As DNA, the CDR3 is TGTGCCAGCAGCTTGGGGTGGGTGGAGAACTACGAGCAGTACTTC. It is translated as CASSLGWVENYEQYF.